A single count supports the clone carrying this T cell receptor (beta chain). The ends were cut back, 4 bases at V and 3 bases at J, with 4 bases in the middle. This CDR3 has 12 amino acids. Looked up from germline, CDR1 is GTSNPN and CDR2 is SVGIG (reference sequence). This sample was included in a study of blood T cell repertoires in COVID-19. Here immunoSEQ multiplex PCR was the method, and the copy in TCRdb shows in-frame clones only, minus some. The sample has around 200,000 clones, 70% to 90% seen once; the top ten hold approximately 12%. The rearrangement links TRBV30 to TRBJ1-6, with unresolved D. The TCR sequence derives from a woman aged 18-30 years who had recovered from COVID-19. Sequencing was performed on peripheral blood. The CDR3 region is CAWNFYNSPLHF. Written as DNA, the CDR3 is TGTGCCTGGAACTTCTATAATTCACCCCTCCACTTT.